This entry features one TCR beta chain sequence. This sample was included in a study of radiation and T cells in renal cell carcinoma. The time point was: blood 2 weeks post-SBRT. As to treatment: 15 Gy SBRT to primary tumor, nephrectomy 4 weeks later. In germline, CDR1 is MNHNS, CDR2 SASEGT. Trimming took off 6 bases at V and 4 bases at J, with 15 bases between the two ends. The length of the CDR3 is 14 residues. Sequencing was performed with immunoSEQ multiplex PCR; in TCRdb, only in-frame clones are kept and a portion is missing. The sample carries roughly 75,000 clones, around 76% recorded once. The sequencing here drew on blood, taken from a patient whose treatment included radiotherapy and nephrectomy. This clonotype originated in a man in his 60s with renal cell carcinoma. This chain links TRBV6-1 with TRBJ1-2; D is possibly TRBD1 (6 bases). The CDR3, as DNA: TGTGCCAGCAGGGAACAGGGTAGCTCCTATGGCTACACCTTC. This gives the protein CASREQGSSYGYTF.